Following are 6 T cell receptor beta chains from one sample sequenced in a study of cytomegalovirus exposure and HLA in healthy donors. Researchers ran the PCR with 60 Vbeta and 13 Jbeta primers. The method was immunoSEQ multiplex PCR; TCRdb's version includes in-frame clones alone and lacks a portion of them. Here the sample spans some 130,000 clones, approximately 80% being singletons. The sequenced sample was PBMCs. These receptors came from a man in his fifties or sixties in good health and CMV-seronegative.

The chain combines TRBV19 with TRBJ1-1; D is uncertain. The CDR3 length is 15 residues. Trimming removed 1 base from V and 1 base from J, with 10 bases in between. In germline, CDR1 is LNHDA, CDR2 SQIVND (reference sequence). The CDR3 DNA follows: TGTGCCAGTAGTATAGCCCCGTTGTCGAACACTGAAGCTTTCTTT. Encoded protein: CASSIAPLSNTEAFF.

The V and J genes are TRBV29-1 and TRBJ2-1; tentative D call: TRBD1 (6 bases). The germline CDR1 and CDR2 sequences are SQVTM and ANQGSEA. The V end was cut by 4 bases, the J end by 2 bases, with 12 bases between. The CDR3 is 14 residues long. The CDR3 loop is CSVGDTLTYNEQFF. For the CDR3, the DNA is TGCAGCGTTGGGGACACCCTGACCTACAATGAGCAGTTCTTC.

This clone was detected once. The chain joins TRBV7-8 to TRBJ2-1; 10 positions match TRBD2. J gave up 4 bases and V 5 bases, and 8 bases lay outside the gene matches. CDR3 length equals 16 residues. CDR1 SGHVS and CDR2 FQNEAQ come from the germline V gene. CDR3 protein: CASSRAVAGGYNEQFF. The CDR3 nucleotides read TGTGCCAGCAGCCGAGCGGTAGCGGGGGGTTACAATGAGCAGTTCTTC.

The rearrangement links TRBV7-9 to TRBJ2-3; weak D call: TRBD1 (6 bases). This CDR3 has 14 amino acids. In germline, CDR1 is SEHNR, CDR2 FQNEAQ (reference sequence). V was shortened by 5 bases and J by 8 bases, with 17 bases between the two germline ends. CDR3 in amino acids: CASSAQGSVGTQYF. As DNA, the CDR3 is TGTGCCAGCAGCGCACAGGGTAGCGTAGGTACGCAGTATTTT.

This clone occurred many times. The chain recombines TRBV14 with TRBJ2-1; 10 bases match TRBD2. The J segment lost 4 bases and the V segment lost 6 bases, leaving 6 bases of the junction unmatched. Germline lookup yields CDR1 SGHDN and CDR2 FVKESK. This CDR3 has 15 residues. The CDR3 DNA sequence: TGTGCCAGCAGGGCTAGCGGGAGAGATTACAATGAGCAGTTCTTC. It translates to CASRASGRDYNEQFF.

The chain couples TRBV30 to TRBJ2-7, with D unresolved. CDR3 length: 13 amino acids. V was cut by 2 bases and J by 7 bases, with 15 bases left in between. Germline-derived CDR1 and CDR2 are GTSNPN and SVGIG (reference sequence). In DNA form, the CDR3 reads TGTGCCTGGAGTATTGCGTTTGGTTTGGAGCAGTACTTC. As protein: CAWSIAFGLEQYF.